Sequencing of this TCR beta chain was carried out in a study of shared clonotypes between healthy human individuals. J gave up 4 bases and V 6 bases, and 12 bases lay outside the gene matches. The CDR3 extends over 15 amino acids. Germline V gene data show CDR1 as SQVTM and CDR2 as ANQGSEA. Assay runs were performed at deep level. Original processing notes: From ImmunoSEQ came sequences covering only the junction and carrying no quality scores, so filtering differed. Repertoires were generated with immunoSEQ multiplex PCR, while TCRdb's copy carries only in-frame clones and drops some. That table gives V, J and clone size, and the DNA gave D and trimming. The sample yields around 720,000 clones, less than 80% seen once.

The source is a woman aged 25-40 years in good health. The specimen sequenced was memory CD4+ T cells sorted from blood. Indicated subset: CD45RA-negative fraction. The chain links TRBV29-1 to TRBJ2-7, with TRBD1 identical over 10 bases. CDR3 amino acids: CSVGFRQGAKYEQYF. CDR3 bases: TGCAGCGTGGGATTCAGACAGGGGGCCAAGTACGAGCAGTACTTC.